The entry that follows covers one T cell receptor (beta chain) sequence. Its antigen is unidentified. The data are from a study of T cell responses to AZD1222 COVID-19 vaccine. Notes on the study in general: Two doses of AZD1222 preceded a rise in Spike-specific TCR breadth and depth.

This CDR3 comprises 16 residues. J lost 1 base, V lost 4 bases, and 11 bases had no gene match. CDR1 and CDR2 (germline): SQVTM, ANQGSEA. Generated by immunoSEQ multiplex PCR, the TCRdb table keeps only in-frame clones and is missing some. The sample yields tens of thousands of clones, around 81% seen once. This receptor was taken from an adult who received the AZD1222 COVID-19 vaccine. The material was peripheral blood, obtained 28 days after the second AZD1222 dose. The chain combines TRBV29-1 with TRBJ1-1, with 8 bases that match TRBD1. The CDR3 coding sequence is TGCAGCGTTGGATCACCGGGACAGGTCAAGAACACTGAAGCTTTCTTT. Translating gives CSVGSPGQVKNTEAFF.